The rows below give T cell receptor beta chains drawn from one sample of a study of regulatory T cells in long-lasting Graves disease. Each CDR3 protein gets one entry after TCRdb re-called the multiplex PCR reads with MiXCR. This table holds fewer than 650,000 distinct CDR3 sequences, 15% to 20% found once. These data also featured in a second study, about T cells in Graves' hyperthyroidism and ophthalmopathy.

The material sequenced was peripheral blood mononuclear cells (PBMCs), taken at new diagnosis, from a patient treated with antithyroid drugs. These TCRs come from a young man with Graves disease. CDR3s include the opening cysteine and the closing phenylalanine or tryptophan. D genes are given only for firm matches. Only part of the rows carry a size: once, few, many, or a class if the clone is expanded.

V,J,size,D,DNA,CDR3
TRBV3-1,TRBJ2-1,many,TRBD2,TGTGCCAGCAGCCAAGTGGTAGCGGGAGGTGGATACAATGAGCAGTTCTTC,CASSQVVAGGGYNEQFF
TRBV11-3,TRBJ2-2,few,TRBD2,TGTGCCAGCAGCCCACTCGGACTAGCCTTTGACACCGGGGAGCTGTTTTTT,CASSPLGLAFDTGELFF
TRBV16,TRBJ2-3,few,TRBD1,TGTGCCAGCAGCGTCCGGACAGGGGCGGGGGACACAGATACGCAGTATTTT,CASSVRTGAGDTDTQYF
TRBV27,TRBJ2-7,.,.,TGTGCCAGCAGGGGCATAATGCTATCCTACGAGCAGTACTTC,CASRGIMLSYEQYF
TRBV24-1,TRBJ1-2,many,.,TGTGCCACCAGTGACCAGGACAGAGCTTATGGCTACACCTTC,CATSDQDRAYGYTF
TRBV6-5,TRBJ1-1,.,TRBD1,TGTGCCAGCAGTTCGGTTGGGACAGCCACTGAAGCTTTCTTT,CASSSVGTATEAFF
TRBV13,TRBJ2-4,few,TRBD1,TGTGCCAGCAGCGCAACAGGGGAAACCAAAAACATTCAGTACTTC,CASSATGETKNIQYF
TRBV29-1,TRBJ1-3,few,.,TGCAGCGCAGGGGTCTTCTCTGGAAACACCATATATTTT,CSAGVFSGNTIYF
TRBV19,TRBJ2-7,.,.,TGTGCCAGTAGTATTTCGACGGCACACTACGAGCAGTACTTC,CASSISTAHYEQYF
TRBV9,TRBJ2-2,.,.,TGTGCCAGCAGCGTACAGTACGGGGAGCTGTTTTTT,CASSVQYGELFF
TRBV20-1,TRBJ1-2,many,TRBD1,TGCAGTGCTAGGGGGGACAGGGCGTTCGGCTACACCTTC,CSARGDRAFGYTF
TRBV10-3,TRBJ2-4,.,.,TGTGCCATCAGTTCAGATCTAGCCAAAAACATTCAGTACTTC,CAISSDLAKNIQYF
TRBV9,TRBJ2-7,.,TRBD2,TGTGCCAGCAGCCCCTCTAGCGGTCCAGTCTACGAGCAGTACTTC,CASSPSSGPVYEQYF
TRBV27,TRBJ1-2,many,.,TGTGCCAGCAGCCCGGGGTTCGGACGGATTAACTATGGCTACACCTTC,CASSPGFGRINYGYTF
TRBV20-1,TRBJ2-7,.,.,TGCAGTGCTAGTCATCGGGAATCCTACGAGCAGTACTTC,CSASHRESYEQYF
TRBV14,TRBJ2-7,few,.,TGTGCCAGCAGCCAAGAAAAGTGGGGCCAGGGCAACGAGCAGTACTTC,CASSQEKWGQGNEQYF
TRBV6-2/TRBV6-3,TRBJ2-7,many,.,TGTGCCAGCAGTTACTCTTGGAGTCGTGGGCAGTACTTC,CASSYSWSRGQYF
TRBV5-1,TRBJ2-3,many,.,TGCGCCAGCAGCCTCAACCCGGGACTTTATAGCACAGATACGCAGTATTTT,CASSLNPGLYSTDTQYF
TRBV3-1,TRBJ2-2,.,.,TGTGCCAGCAGCGTTCCCCAAGCGCCAGACAACACCGGGGAGCTGTTTTTT,CASSVPQAPDNTGELFF
TRBV6-9,TRBJ1-4,few,.,TGTGCCAGCAGTTATTCCACCGTCACACCCGAAAAACTGTTTTTT,CASSYSTVTPEKLFF
TRBV11-2,TRBJ2-2,few,.,TGTGCCAGCAGCTTTAGGCCCGGGGCCGGGGGCGGGGAGCTGTTTTTT,CASSFRPGAGGGELFF
TRBV28,TRBJ1-1,many,.,TGTGCCAGCACCCTGGGGGGACCGAACACTGAAGCTTTCTTT,CASTLGGPNTEAFF
TRBV7-2,TRBJ1-3,.,.,TGTGCCAGCAGCTTAACCCCAACGATAGGAAACACCATATATTTT,CASSLTPTIGNTIYF